The present T cell receptor beta chain was sequenced within a study of beta chain features in type 1 diabetes. General study points: TCRB CDR3 length was moderately but significantly reduced in all four CD4+ subsets of Type 1 diabetes patients. In comparison with healthy donors, patients had naive, central memory and Treg TCRB repertoires that appeared more similar. Over-representation of high TCR-expressing cells was a possible consequence of cDNA sequencing.

Expressed TCRB transcripts were sequenced because the entire RNA isolate underwent reverse transcription. The average read count of naive, central memory and regulatory T cell samples was some 3.9 million. The method was immunoSEQ multiplex PCR; TCRdb's version includes in-frame clones alone and lacks a portion of them. The data show 500,000 to 850,000 clones, over 12% seen once. This clone was counted between two and nine times. Antigen specificity is unknown. Trimming pared 5 bases from V and 8 bases from J, leaving 15 bases between. Germline V gene sequence: CDR1 SGHVS, CDR2 FQNEAQ. The CDR3 contains 13 residues. Stem cell-like memory, regulatory, central memory and naive CD4+ cells were sorted via CD45RO/CCR7/CD25/CD127/CD95/CD27.

Input material: naive CD4+ T cells from blood. The chain recombines TRBV7-8 with TRBJ1-1; TRBD1 is a possible D gene (6 bases). This sequence originates from a man aged 18 to 35 with type 1 diabetes. The CDR3 loop is CASSPDRQLEAFF. CDR3 coding DNA: TGTGCCAGCAGCCCAGACAGGCAACTAGAAGCTTTCTTT.